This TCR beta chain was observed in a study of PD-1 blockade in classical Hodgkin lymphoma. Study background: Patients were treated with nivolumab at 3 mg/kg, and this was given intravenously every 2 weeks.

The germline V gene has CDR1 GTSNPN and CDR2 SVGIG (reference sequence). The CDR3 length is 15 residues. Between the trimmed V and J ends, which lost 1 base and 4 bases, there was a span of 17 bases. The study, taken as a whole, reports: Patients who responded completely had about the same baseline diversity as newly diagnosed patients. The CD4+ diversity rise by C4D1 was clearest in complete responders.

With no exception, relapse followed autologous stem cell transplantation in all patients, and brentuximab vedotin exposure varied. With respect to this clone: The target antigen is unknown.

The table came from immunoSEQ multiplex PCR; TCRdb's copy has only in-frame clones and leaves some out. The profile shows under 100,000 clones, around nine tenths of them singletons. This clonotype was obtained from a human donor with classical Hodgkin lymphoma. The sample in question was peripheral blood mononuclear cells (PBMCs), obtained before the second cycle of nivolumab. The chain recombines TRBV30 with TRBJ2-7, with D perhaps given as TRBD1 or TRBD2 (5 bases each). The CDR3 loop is CAWSDRPGWEYEQYF. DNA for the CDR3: TGTGCCTGGAGTGACAGGCCAGGGTGGGAGTACGAGCAGTACTTC.